These 24 T cell receptor beta chains were all obtained from the same sample, sequenced in a study of Graves' ophthalmopathy and Graves' hyperthyroidism. The TCR beta CDR3 regions underwent amplification from RNA transcripts. HTBI primers were employed in first-round RT-PCR, then a second-round multiplex PCR followed. TCRdb reanalysed the multiplex PCR reads using MiXCR and keeps one entry per CDR3 protein. The sample yields 580,000 or so distinct CDR3 sequences, just under 40% seen once. Sequencing input: peripheral blood or thyroid tissue (not recorded which). All receptors derive from an adult man with Graves' hyperthyroidism.

The rearrangement uses TRBV12-3 or TRBV12-4 and TRBJ1-1; TRBD1 matches 7 bases. Trimming at V came to 4 bases and at J to 10 bases, leaving 12 bases not matched to a gene. The CDR3 contains 14 residues. CDR3 amino acids: CASSSITGEVGAFF. For the CDR3, the DNA is TGTGCCAGCAGTTCGATTACAGGGGAGGTTGGAGCTTTCTTT.

There are many counts of this clonotype. Its ends do not fully match the called genes, so a read error is possible. The CDR3 nucleotides are TGTGCCAGCAGTTACAGCGGAGACAGGTCAGGAGAGCAGTACTTC. Protein product: CASSYSGDRSGEQYF. The chain employs TRBV10-3 and TRBJ2-7; TRBD1 might be the D (6 bases). The CDR3 contains 15 residues. Germline V lookup: CDR1 ENHRY, CDR2 SYGVKD.

This clonotype was detected many times. The chain carries TRBV5-5 and TRBJ1-1; 8 positions match TRBD1. This CDR3 has 15 residues. V trimming: 1 base; J trimming: 5 bases; junction bases outside the gene matches: 7. In germline, CDR1 is SGHKS, CDR2 YYEKEE (reference sequence). The CDR3 sequence is CASSLLGRGRTEAFF. DNA for the CDR3: TGTGCCAGCAGCTTGTTGGGCAGGGGGCGAACTGAAGCTTTCTTT.

This clonotype was observed at least ten times. The chain carries TRBV12-3 or TRBV12-4 and TRBJ1-6; a possible D gene is TRBD1 (6 bases). V was shortened by 5 bases and J by 10 bases, with 15 bases between the two germline ends. The length of the CDR3 is 14 residues. In DNA, the CDR3 is TGTGCCAGCAGTCCGACAGGAGGGGGATCACCCCTCCACTTT. Translating it yields CASSPTGGGSPLHF.

The chain couples TRBV12-3 or TRBV12-4 to TRBJ1-1; D may be TRBD1 (5 bases). The CDR3 loop spans 15 amino acids. The V and J ends lost 6 bases and 1 base respectively, with 15 bases between them. The CDR3 DNA sequence: TGTGCCAGCAGCGGAAGGACACCTAAGAACACTGAAGCTTTCTTT. Protein: CASSGRTPKNTEAFF.

This clonotype was observed many times. The rearrangement joins TRBV7-6 to TRBJ1-1, with 7 bases identical to TRBD1. The length of the CDR3 is 13 residues. Germline CDR1 SGHVS, CDR2 FNYEAQ. The junction had 2 bases not matched to a gene; V was cut back by 2 bases and J by 5 bases. CDR3: CASSLNRGTEAFF. The CDR3 DNA reads TGTGCCAGCAGCTTAAACAGGGGAACTGAAGCTTTCTTT.

This clonotype was recorded only once. This may come from a read error, since a much larger clone is one base off. In DNA form, the CDR3 reads TGTGCCAGCAGCGTGACAGCCTCCTACGAGCAGTACTTC. This sequence encodes CASSVTASYEQYF. The V call is TRBV5-4, the J call TRBJ2-7; weak D call: TRBD1 (5 bases). This CDR3 is built from 13 residues. Germline V gives CDR1 SGHNT, CDR2 YYREEE (reference sequence). Trimming took 4 bases from V and 0 from J, leaving 8 bases between them.

The V gene is TRBV13, the J gene TRBJ2-7; possibly TRBD2 for D (5 bases). The CDR3 extends over 12 amino acids. Germline V gene lookup returns CDR1 PRHDT and CDR2 FYEKMQ (reference sequence). The ends were cut back, 7 bases at V and 3 bases at J, with 10 bases in the middle. CDR3 sequence: CASNVGVYEQYF. CDR3 bases: TGTGCCAGCAACGTCGGGGTCTACGAGCAGTACTTC.

This chain uses TRBV10-3 with TRBJ1-2, with a weak D call TRBD1 (6 bases). Germline CDR1 reads ENHRY; CDR2 reads SYGVKD. The CDR3 sequence is 13 residues long. Written as DNA, the CDR3 is TGTACCTGTACCGCCGGGACATCCTATGGCTACACCTTC. It codes for CTCTAGTSYGYTF.

The genes are TRBV20-1 and TRBJ1-4; D unclear. With 1 base removed from V and 8 bases from J, the gap between germline ends came to 14 bases. CDR1 is DFQATT, CDR2 SNEGSKA, per germline (reference sequence). This CDR3 contains 14 residues. This CDR3 is CSARGFQGGEKLFF. The CDR3, as DNA: TGCAGTGCTAGAGGTTTCCAAGGAGGGGAAAAACTGTTTTTT.

On this clonotype itself: The DNA is left out, because the CDR3 cannot be placed on it with certainty; the CDR3 is given as TCRdb lists it. V gene TRBV15 combines with J gene TRBJ1-3; the D segment call TRBD1 is taken from the table without a DNA check. The CDR3 totals 22 residues, both ends included. The germline V gene has CDR1 LNHNV and CDR2 YYDKDF (reference sequence). The CDR3 loop is CATSRATGAEQYFGPGTTEAFF.

The table lists this clonotype with a few counts. The J gene is TRBJ1-6, the V gene TRBV14; D not resolved. Trimming pared 6 bases from V and 5 bases from J, leaving 14 bases between. CDR1 and CDR2 from the germline V gene are SGHDN and FVKESK. The CDR3 has 15 residues. Here the CDR3 DNA reads TGTGCCAGCAGTTTATTCTCTGGGAATAATTCACCCCTCCACTTT. Protein: CASSLFSGNNSPLHF.

In nucleotides, the CDR3 is TGTGCCAGCAGACTCTTAAAGGACACTGAAGCTTTCTTT. It is translated as CASRLLKDTEAFF. This rearrangement joins TRBV6-5 to TRBJ1-1; D gene uncertain. CDR1 is MNHEY, CDR2 SVGAGI, per germline. V lost 6 bases to trimming and J lost 3 bases, with 11 bases between them. The CDR3 spans 13 residues.

This chain joins TRBV7-9 and TRBJ2-2; TRBD1 matches at 7 bases. The V and J ends lost 4 bases and 3 bases, in that order; junction bases with no gene match: 5. The germline gives CDR1 SEHNR, CDR2 FQNEAQ (reference sequence). The length of the CDR3 is 15 residues. The CDR3 DNA reads TGTGCCAGCAGCTACCGACAGGGCGACACCGGGGAGCTGTTTTTT. This gives the protein CASSYRQGDTGELFF.

This clonotype was recorded many times. The V call is TRBV6-1, the J call TRBJ1-5, with 7 positions matching TRBD1. Trimming removed 5 bases from V and 6 bases from J; junction bases left unmatched: 16. Germline values: CDR1 MNHNS, CDR2 SASEGT. This CDR3 spans 17 amino acids. The CDR3 spells CASSPNAPTGVGQPQHF. The CDR3 bases are TGTGCCAGCAGTCCAAACGCACCTACAGGGGTGGGTCAGCCCCAGCATTTT.

J is TRBJ2-6 and V is TRBV10-3; the D is unclear. The germline V and J ends were trimmed by 0 bases and 0 bases, with 6 bases remaining between them. The CDR3 spans 16 residues. Germline CDR1 ENHRY, CDR2 SYGVKD. Here the CDR3 reads CAISESTDSGANVLTF. As DNA, the CDR3 is TGTGCCATCAGTGAGTCCACGGACTCTGGGGCCAACGTCCTGACTTTC.

The chain couples TRBV10-3 to TRBJ1-6; D uncertain. This CDR3 is 15 amino acids long. The ends were cut back, 6 bases at V and 6 bases at J, with 15 bases in the middle. Per germline, CDR1 ENHRY and CDR2 SYGVKD. CDR3 region: CAISLAGVSNSPLHF. For the CDR3, the DNA is TGTGCCATCAGCCTAGCGGGTGTCTCTAATTCACCCCTCCACTTT.

The chain joins TRBV24-1 to TRBJ1-1; 7 nucleotides agree with TRBD1. The CDR3 extends over 14 amino acids. The V gene's germline CDR1 is KGHDR and CDR2 SFDVKD. V shed 2 bases and J 7 bases; nucleotides not matched to a gene: 6. The CDR3 nucleotides read TGTGCCACCAGTGATTCGGCAGGGGGAGATGAAGCTTTCTTT. This sequence encodes CATSDSAGGDEAFF.

This chain links TRBV24-1 with TRBJ1-5; no reliable D call. CDR1 and CDR2 from the germline V gene are KGHDR and SFDVKD. The length of the CDR3 is 13 residues. The ends were cut back, 0 bases at V and 10 bases at J, with 9 bases in the middle. The CDR3 DNA follows: TGTGCCACCAGTGATTTGTTACGCCAACCCCAGCATTTT. Its translation is CATSDLLRQPQHF.

V and J are TRBV20-1 and TRBJ1-2; 9 nucleotides align to TRBD1. J lost 6 bases, V lost 5 bases, and 4 bases had no gene match. The CDR3 consists of 12 residues. Looked up from germline, CDR1 is DFQATT and CDR2 is SNEGSKA (reference sequence). The chain's CDR3 is CSAGGQGHGYTF. The CDR3 DNA reads TGCAGTGCTGGGGGACAGGGTCATGGCTACACCTTC.

The genes are TRBV6-6 and TRBJ1-1; no clear D gene. The V end lost 0 bases, the J end lost 0 bases, and 20 bases lay between the germline ends. CDR1 is MNHNY, CDR2 SVGAGI, per germline (reference sequence). The CDR3 is 19 amino acids. In DNA, the CDR3 is TGTGCCAGCAGTTACTCGATCTTTGGAGGAGTTAGCCTGAACACTGAAGCTTTCTTT. Translated, it gives CASSYSIFGGVSLNTEAFF.

A remark on this clonotype: Compared with germline, one end of the junction differs, possibly owing to a read error. The V and J genes are TRBV12-3 or TRBV12-4 and TRBJ1-3; D not certain. The CDR3 has 11 residues. The CDR3 nucleotides read TGTACCAGCAGTTGGACTGACGCCATATATTTT. This gives the protein CTSSWTDAIYF.

Ten or more counts support this clonotype. The CDR3 DNA follows: TGTGCCACCAGTGATTCGGGGCCAACTAATGAAAAACTGTTTTTT. This gives the protein CATSDSGPTNEKLFF. The chain links TRBV24-1 to TRBJ1-4; perhaps TRBD1 as D (5 bases). This CDR3 has 15 amino acids. Germline V gene sequence: CDR1 KGHDR, CDR2 SFDVKD. V was cut by 2 bases and J by 0 bases, with 6 bases left in between.

J is TRBJ1-2 and V is TRBV29-1, with D maybe TRBD1 (6 bases). Looked up from germline, CDR1 is SQVTM and CDR2 is ANQGSEA. Trimming cost V 8 bases and J 4 bases, with 14 bases left between them. The CDR3 consists of 12 residues. The CDR3 coding sequence is TGCAGCTTGGCAGGGGTCGGCTATGGCTACACCTTC. It specifies CSLAGVGYGYTF.